The 24 T cell receptor beta chains in this list originate from one sample, sequenced in a study of blood T cell repertoires in COVID-19. Some clones are missing from TCRdb's copy, which holds only in-frame ones; the method was immunoSEQ multiplex PCR. The sample yields just over 250,000 clones, about 85% seen once. Sequencing input: peripheral blood. The receptors were gathered from a man aged 55 to 70 who had recovered from COVID-19.

In DNA form, the CDR3 reads TGTGCCAGCAGTTACTCGAACAGGGGGGGATCGAGCGGCTACACCTTC. It codes for CASSYSNRGGSSGYTF. The rearrangement links TRBV6-5 to TRBJ1-2; 8 positions match TRBD1. With V trimmed by 0 bases and J by 8 bases, 11 bases remained unmatched. CDR3 length equals 16 residues. Germline V gene lookup returns CDR1 MNHEY and CDR2 SVGAGI.

This clone was seen only once. The chain carries TRBV19 and TRBJ2-1; 9 nucleotides agree with TRBD1. There are 16 residues in the CDR3. Germline V gene lookup returns CDR1 LNHDA and CDR2 SQIVND (reference sequence). Trimming at V came to 3 bases and at J to 4 bases, leaving 7 bases not matched to a gene. The DNA of the CDR3 is TGTGCCAGTAGTATCACCGGGACAGGGTTATACAATGAGCAGTTCTTC. Amino acids: CASSITGTGLYNEQFF.

The chain has TRBV9 and TRBJ1-3, with D tentatively TRBD1 (5 bases). Trimming left V 3 bases short and J 0 bases short, with 7 bases between. The CDR3 length is 14 residues. Looked up from germline, CDR1 is SGDLS and CDR2 is YYNGEE. CDR3 loop: CASSADSSGNTIYF. The CDR3 nucleotides are TGTGCCAGCAGCGCAGACAGCTCTGGAAACACCATATATTTT.

CDR3 amino acids: CASSYSTRDTEAFF. As DNA, the CDR3 is TGTGCCAGCAGTTACTCGACCAGGGACACTGAAGCTTTCTTT. The chain uses TRBV6-5 and TRBJ1-1, with D possibly matching TRBD1 (5 bases). The CDR3 is made up of 14 amino acids. Germline lookup yields CDR1 MNHEY and CDR2 SVGAGI. Trimming left V 0 bases short and J 3 bases short, with 8 bases between.

The V gene is TRBV7-8, the J gene TRBJ1-1, with a possible D match to TRBD1 (5 bases). CDR3 length: 14 residues. Germline CDR1 is SGHVS and CDR2 is FQNEAQ. Trimming stripped 5 bases from V and 1 base from J, with 11 bases between. CDR3 residues: CASSRGHPNTEAFF. CDR3 bases: TGTGCCAGCAGCCGAGGACACCCGAACACTGAAGCTTTCTTT.

J is TRBJ2-2 and V is TRBV7-9; 7 positions match TRBD1. The J segment lost 2 bases and the V segment lost 6 bases, leaving 6 bases of the junction unmatched. Germline CDR1 is SEHNR and CDR2 is FQNEAQ (reference sequence). The CDR3 spans 15 residues. The CDR3 DNA is TGTGCCAGCAGTCCGAGGGGGCAAAACACCGGGGAGCTGTTTTTT. Residues: CASSPRGQNTGELFF.

J is TRBJ2-5 and V is TRBV7-9; a weak D match, TRBD1 (5 bases). V was shortened by 4 bases and J by 1 base, with 10 bases between the two germline ends. Germline values: CDR1 SEHNR, CDR2 FQNEAQ (reference sequence). This CDR3 contains 14 residues. CDR3 nucleotides: TGTGCCAGCAGCTCAAGGGGATTCCAAGAGACCCAGTACTTC. It encodes CASSSRGFQETQYF.

The J gene is TRBJ2-7, the V gene TRBV7-2, with 10 bases identical to TRBD1. The CDR3 totals 13 residues. Losses at the gene ends were 6 bases for V and 7 bases for J; bases not matched to a gene: 6. Germline V gene lookup returns CDR1 SGHTA and CDR2 FQGNSA. As DNA, the CDR3 is TGTGCCAGCAGTCGAGACAGGGGGCCGGAGCAGTACTTC. Amino acid sequence: CASSRDRGPEQYF.

This chain uses TRBV6-6 with TRBJ1-1; D gene uncertain. V was trimmed by 11 bases and J by 5 bases, leaving 18 bases between them. The CDR3 totals 13 residues. Germline CDR1 reads MNHNY; CDR2 reads SVGAGI (reference sequence). This CDR3 reads CACREVGATEAFF. CDR3 bases: TGTGCCTGCCGGGAAGTGGGCGCAACTGAAGCTTTCTTT.

The chain has TRBV6-6 and TRBJ2-5, with D perhaps matching TRBD1 (6 bases). The length of the CDR3 is 12 residues. Germline V gene data show CDR1 as MNHNY and CDR2 as SVGAGI (reference sequence). V was cut by 7 bases and J by 4 bases, with 10 bases left in between. CDR3 in DNA: TGTGCCAGCAACAGCAGGGGAGAGACCCAGTACTTC. Protein sequence: CASNSRGETQYF.

The chain has TRBV24-1 and TRBJ1-3, with a possible D match to TRBD1 (5 bases). V lost 3 bases, J lost 0 bases, and 17 bases lay in between. Germline CDR1 KGHDR, CDR2 SFDVKD. The CDR3 extends over 18 amino acids. CDR3 bases: TGTGCCACCAGTGATACTTTTAAAGGGGAAGGCTCTGGAAACACCATATATTTT. This gives the protein CATSDTFKGEGSGNTIYF.

This chain links TRBV5-1 with TRBJ2-7, with 8 bases identical to TRBD1. The CDR3 runs 12 residues. Germline V gives CDR1 SGHRS, CDR2 YFSETQ. J gave up 6 bases and V 4 bases, and 3 bases lay outside the gene matches. CDR3 bases: TGCGCCAGCAGCCAACAGGGGGGCGAGCAGTACTTC. It codes for CASSQQGGEQYF. The variable domain in full, with the rest retrieved from reference TRBV5-1 and TRBJ2-7, is KAGVTQTPRYLIKTRGQQVTLSCSPISGHRSVSWYQQTPGQGLQFLFEYFSETQRNKGNFPGRFSGRQFSNSRSEMNVSTLELGDSALYLCASSQQGGEQYFGPGTRLTVT.

This clone occurred once. The chain couples TRBV11-2 to TRBJ1-2; D is perhaps TRBD1 (6 bases). The CDR3 sequence is 14 residues long. The germline CDR1 and CDR2 sequences are SGHAT and FQNNGV. Trimming pared 4 bases from V and 4 bases from J, leaving 13 bases between. This chain's CDR3 is CASSSDSRVYGYTF. The CDR3 bases are TGTGCCAGCAGCTCGGACAGCAGAGTCTATGGCTACACCTTC.

The chain employs TRBV29-1 and TRBJ1-1, with TRBD1 as a possible D gene (5 bases). Between the trimmed V and J ends, which lost 5 bases and 6 bases, there was a span of 28 bases. CDR3 length: 17 amino acids. Germline-derived CDR1 and CDR2 are SQVTM and ANQGSEA. The CDR3 loop is CSVLIGGPAGGVAEAFF. CDR3 DNA: TGCAGCGTTTTAATTGGGGGACCGGCAGGAGGGGTCGCTGAAGCTTTCTTT.

This sequence joins TRBV24-1 and TRBJ2-3, with 7 bases that match TRBD1. Germline-derived CDR1 and CDR2 are KGHDR and SFDVKD. CDR3 length: 17 residues. V gave up 4 bases and J gave up 2 bases; unmatched junction bases: 11. CDR3: CATSEPRQGVSTDTQYF. The CDR3 DNA sequence: TGTGCCACCAGTGAACCCCGACAGGGTGTCTCCACAGATACGCAGTATTTT.

The chain has TRBV4-1 and TRBJ2-7; D perhaps matches TRBD2 (5 bases). V was cut by 0 bases and J by 3 bases, with 9 bases left in between. This CDR3 comprises 14 residues. Germline CDR1 is MGHRA and CDR2 is YSYEKL. The CDR3: CASSQDGEFYEQYF. CDR3 bases: TGCGCCAGCAGCCAAGATGGGGAGTTCTACGAGCAGTACTTC.

The chain joins TRBV5-6 to TRBJ2-3; D unclear. Trimming took 2 bases from V and 10 from J, leaving 11 bases between them. The germline V gene encodes CDR1 SGHDT and CDR2 YYEEEE. The CDR3 length is 12 residues. CDR3 nucleotides: TGTGCCAGCAGCTTAGTGGCCCCTCCGCAGTATTTT. It encodes CASSLVAPPQYF.

The rearrangement links TRBV5-1 to TRBJ1-1; possibly TRBD1 for D (6 bases). In germline, CDR1 is SGHRS, CDR2 YFSETQ. Trimming shortened V by 4 bases and J by 5 bases, and 21 bases separated the two germline ends. The CDR3 consists of 16 residues. Here the CDR3 DNA reads TGCGCCAGCAGCATGGACAGCTACCGGCAGGGGACTGAAGCTTTCTTT. Translation gives CASSMDSYRQGTEAFF. Full variable domain (remainder filled in from reference TRBV5-1 and TRBJ1-1): KAGVTQTPRYLIKTRGQQVTLSCSPISGHRSVSWYQQTPGQGLQFLFEYFSETQRNKGNFPGRFSGRQFSNSRSEMNVSTLELGDSALYLCASSMDSYRQGTEAFFGQGTRLTVV.

The chain uses TRBV4-1 and TRBJ2-7; 9 nucleotides match TRBD1. J lost 3 bases, V lost 0 bases, and 6 bases had no gene match. CDR1 is MGHRA, CDR2 YSYEKL, per germline. CDR3 length: 16 residues. DNA for the CDR3: TGCGCCAGCAGCCAAGAAAGGGGGACAGGGTACTACGAGCAGTACTTC. The encoded protein is CASSQERGTGYYEQYF.

V is TRBV10-2 and J is TRBJ2-3, with TRBD1 identical over 8 bases. The ends lost 7 bases at V and 5 bases at J; junction bases unmatched: 5. The germline CDR1 and CDR2 sequences are WSHSY and SAAADI. The length of the CDR3 is 13 residues. CDR3 coding DNA: TGCGCCAGCAATCAGGGGGCCAAAGATACGCAGTATTTT. It is translated as CASNQGAKDTQYF.

This chain uses TRBV6-5 with TRBJ1-1; D may be TRBD1 (5 bases). V shed 8 bases and J shed 8 bases, with 9 bases lying between them. The CDR3 runs to 10 residues. CDR1 MNHEY and CDR2 SVGAGI come from the germline V gene. The CDR3 spells CASVTAEAFF. CDR3 nucleotides: TGTGCCAGCGTGACAGCCGAAGCTTTCTTT.

V and J are TRBV19 and TRBJ1-1, with 7 positions matching TRBD1. Germline lookup yields CDR1 LNHDA and CDR2 SQIVND (reference sequence). V dropped 5 bases and J dropped 1; count of bases not matched to a gene: 7. CDR3 size: 15 residues. The CDR3 DNA reads TGTGCCAGTAGTCTAGGCCGGACAGGGAACACTGAAGCTTTCTTT. It translates to CASSLGRTGNTEAFF.

The rearrangement joins TRBV9 to TRBJ2-3; D possibly corresponds to TRBD1 (5 bases). Trimming took off 0 bases at V and 4 bases at J, with 12 bases between the two ends. This CDR3 is 15 amino acids long. The germline V gene encodes CDR1 SGDLS and CDR2 YYNGEE. DNA for the CDR3: TGTGCCAGCAGCGTAGGAAACAGGAAGGCAGATACGCAGTATTTT. Translated: CASSVGNRKADTQYF.

The chain is built from TRBV5-1 and TRBJ2-5, with 7 bases fitting TRBD1. CDR3 length: 16 residues. Trimming at V came to 0 bases and at J to 5 bases, leaving 10 bases not matched to a gene. Looked up from germline, CDR1 is SGHRS and CDR2 is YFSETQ. Written as DNA, the CDR3 is TGCGCCAGCAGCTTGGCCGGGACAGCTTCCCCGGAGACCCAGTACTTC. Its translation: CASSLAGTASPETQYF. The full variable domain, completed using reference TRBV5-1 and TRBJ2-5, is KAGVTQTPRYLIKTRGQQVTLSCSPISGHRSVSWYQQTPGQGLQFLFEYFSETQRNKGNFPGRFSGRQFSNSRSEMNVSTLELGDSALYLCASSLAGTASPETQYFGPGTRLLVL.